Each of the 24 T cell receptor beta chains below was sequenced from the same sample in a study of early T cells in non-severe SARS-CoV-2 infection. Each CDR3 protein is one row after TCRdb ran MiXCR on the 5' RACE reads. The data contain roughly 100,000 distinct CDR3 sequences, roughly 13% of them singletons. The specimen sequenced was whole blood. The receptors derive from an adult who was a healthcare worker with PCR-confirmed SARS-CoV-2 infection or an uninfected control (not recorded which).

This clonotype showed up just a few times. The J gene is TRBJ1-4, the V gene TRBV7-2; 7 nucleotides agree with TRBD1. CDR1 is SGHTA, CDR2 FQGNSA, per germline. J was trimmed by 8 bases and V by 5 bases; bases with no gene match: 11. This CDR3 is 15 amino acids long. This CDR3 reads CASSTGVFGGEKLFF. The CDR3 DNA is TGTGCCAGCAGCACAGGGGTATTCGGCGGCGAAAAACTGTTTTTT.

At least ten counts were recorded for this clonotype. This chain uses TRBV20-1 with TRBJ2-2; D uncertain. Germline lookup yields CDR1 DFQATT and CDR2 SNEGSKA (reference sequence). The CDR3 contains 14 residues. V lost 3 bases to trimming and J lost 0 bases, with 8 bases between them. The chain's CDR3 is CSASLAANTGELFF. As DNA, the CDR3 is TGCAGTGCTAGCCTCGCGGCGAACACCGGGGAGCTGTTTTTT.

The rearrangement uses TRBV29-1 and TRBJ1-2; TRBD1 might be the D (5 bases). This CDR3 contains 13 residues. The germline CDR1 and CDR2 sequences are SQVTM and ANQGSEA. The ends were cut back, 3 bases at V and 3 bases at J, with 11 bases in the middle. This CDR3 reads CSVDAGLDYGYTF. The CDR3 DNA is TGCAGCGTTGATGCAGGGCTGGACTATGGCTACACCTTC.

The CDR3 loop reads CASSPGAGDQETQYF. The CDR3 DNA sequence: TGTGCCAGCAGCCCGGGAGCGGGGGATCAAGAGACCCAGTACTTC. This chain joins TRBV3-1 and TRBJ2-5; 8 bases align to TRBD2. The CDR3 contains 15 residues. Germline V gene data show CDR1 as LGHDT and CDR2 as YNNKEL (reference sequence). V trimming: 4 bases; J trimming: 2 bases; junction bases outside the gene matches: 6.

This clonotype occurred once. The chain combines TRBV7-9 with TRBJ2-3, with D possibly TRBD2 on 6 matching bases. V was pared by 3 bases and J by 3 bases, with 10 bases between. Germline assignment: CDR1 SEHNR and CDR2 FQNEAQ (reference sequence). The CDR3 consists of 14 residues. CDR3 nucleotide sequence: TGTGCCAGCAGCTTTCCACTAGCAACAGATACGCAGTATTTT. Translated: CASSFPLATDTQYF.

Many counts were recorded for this clonotype. The chain couples TRBV9 to TRBJ2-1; 11 bases fit TRBD2. The ends lost 5 bases at V and 7 bases at J; junction bases unmatched: 5. The germline gives CDR1 SGDLS, CDR2 YYNGEE. This CDR3 is built from 14 residues. The DNA of the CDR3 is TGTGCCAGCAGTAATAGCGGGAGGGTGAATGAGCAGTTCTTC. Translating gives CASSNSGRVNEQFF.

This clonotype was seen only a few times. V gene TRBV29-1 combines with J gene TRBJ1-1, with 8 bases lining up with TRBD1. Unmatched junction bases numbered 14, after V lost 7 bases and J lost 4 bases. CDR3 size: 15 residues. Germline V lookup: CDR1 SQVTM, CDR2 ANQGSEA. The chain's CDR3 is CSAFVRGRSGTEAFF. As DNA, the CDR3 is TGCAGCGCCTTTGTCAGGGGGCGGTCGGGCACTGAAGCTTTCTTT. Based on the CDR3 plus reference TRBV29-1 and TRBJ1-1, the full variable domain is SAVISQKPSRDICQRGTSLTIQCQVDSQVTMMFWYRQQPGQSLTLIATANQGSEATYESGFVIDKFPISRPNLTFSTLTVSNMSPEDSSIYLCSAFVRGRSGTEAFFGQGTRLTVV.

The V and J genes are TRBV7-3 and TRBJ2-1, with D maybe TRBD2 (6 bases). Trimming pared 0 bases from V and 2 bases from J, leaving 8 bases between. Germline assignment: CDR1 SGHTA and CDR2 FQGTGA. This CDR3 comprises 15 residues. The CDR3 DNA follows: TGTGCCAGCAGCTTAACGGGGGGAACCTACAATGAGCAGTTCTTC. Residues: CASSLTGGTYNEQFF.

The chain has TRBV20-1 and TRBJ2-5, with TRBD2 matching over 8 bases. The CDR3 sequence is 15 residues long. CDR1 and CDR2 (germline): DFQATT, SNEGSKA (reference sequence). V dropped 5 bases and J dropped 0; count of bases not matched to a gene: 8. The CDR3 reads CSAPRPSGYQETQYF. CDR3 bases: TGCAGTGCTCCGAGGCCTAGCGGGTACCAAGAGACCCAGTACTTC.

This clonotype has just a few counts. V and J are TRBV12-3 or TRBV12-4 and TRBJ2-3; D is uncertain. V was pared by 6 bases and J by 3 bases, with 13 bases between. The CDR3 runs to 14 residues. This CDR3 reads CASRSAIGTDTQYF. In DNA, the CDR3 is TGTGCCAGCAGGTCTGCGATTGGTACAGATACGCAGTATTTT.

The chain combines TRBV12-3 or TRBV12-4 with TRBJ1-1; no firm D call. This CDR3 is built from 13 residues. Trimming took 0 bases from V and 10 from J, leaving 12 bases between them. CDR3 DNA sequence: TGTGCCAGCAGTTTAGCGCGGGCATCGGCAGCTTTCTTT. Translated, it gives CASSLARASAAFF.

J is TRBJ2-1 and V is TRBV9; tentatively, D is TRBD1 (6 bases). The V and J ends lost 4 bases and 4 bases respectively, with 15 bases between them. Germline lookup yields CDR1 SGDLS and CDR2 YYNGEE. CDR3 size: 15 residues. CDR3 amino acids: CASSKGGGLYNEQFF. In DNA, the CDR3 is TGTGCCAGCAGCAAAGGTGGGGGCCTTTACAATGAGCAGTTCTTC.

The V and J genes are TRBV20-1 and TRBJ1-1; 7 nucleotides line up with TRBD1. This CDR3 has 13 residues. Trimming at V came to 6 bases and at J to 6 bases, leaving 10 bases not matched to a gene. Germline assignment: CDR1 DFQATT and CDR2 SNEGSKA (reference sequence). The CDR3, as DNA: TGCAGTGCCCGGACAGGTCGGAGTGCTGAAGCTTTCTTT. Its translation: CSARTGRSAEAFF.

This clonotype occurred a few times. The J gene is TRBJ2-4, the V gene TRBV11-2, with D perhaps matching TRBD2 (7 bases). Trimming took off 7 bases at V and 1 base at J, with 17 bases between the two ends. Germline CDR1 SGHAT, CDR2 FQNNGV. The CDR3 extends over 16 amino acids. The CDR3 DNA reads as TGTGCCAGCAATACGAGGGGGGGATCGGCCAAAAACATTCAGTACTTC. Translation gives CASNTRGGSAKNIQYF.

This clonotype was counted ten times or more. The chain combines TRBV19 with TRBJ2-7, with a possible D match to TRBD1 (6 bases). The CDR3 consists of 13 residues. CDR1 is LNHDA, CDR2 SQIVND, per germline (reference sequence). Between the trimmed V and J ends, which lost 5 bases and 3 bases, there was a span of 11 bases. The CDR3 sequence is CASSFAQGYEQYF. The CDR3 region has the DNA TGTGCCAGTAGTTTTGCACAGGGCTACGAGCAGTACTTC.

This clonotype was recorded a few times. J is TRBJ1-5 and V is TRBV7-2; no firm D call. The CDR3 length is 13 residues. Trimming shortened V by 7 bases and J by 4 bases, and 11 bases separated the two germline ends. Germline-derived CDR1 and CDR2 are SGHTA and FQGNSA. CDR3 nucleotides: TGTGCCAGCAAATTAGAACCTAATCAGCCCCAGCATTTT. Amino acid sequence: CASKLEPNQPQHF.

The V and J genes are TRBV29-1 and TRBJ2-2, with D perhaps matching TRBD2 (5 bases). This CDR3 contains 14 residues. The germline V and J ends were trimmed by 3 bases and 0 bases, with 8 bases remaining between them. In germline, CDR1 is SQVTM, CDR2 ANQGSEA. This CDR3 reads CSVDEGSNTGELFF. In nucleotides, the CDR3 is TGCAGCGTTGATGAGGGTTCGAACACCGGGGAGCTGTTTTTT.

This clonotype was counted only a few times. The V and J genes are TRBV7-9 and TRBJ2-2; 7 nucleotides line up with TRBD2. In germline, CDR1 is SEHNR, CDR2 FQNEAQ (reference sequence). The CDR3 runs to 18 residues. The V gene end was trimmed by 5 bases and the J gene end by 3 bases; junction bases not matched to a gene: 15. The CDR3 is CASSLQYGLVSYTGELFF. The CDR3 DNA is TGTGCCAGCAGCCTTCAATACGGACTAGTTAGTTACACCGGGGAGCTGTTTTTT.

The chain recombines TRBV6-1 with TRBJ2-7; 8 nucleotides line up with TRBD2. This CDR3 is built from 15 residues. V dropped 2 bases and J dropped 4; count of bases not matched to a gene: 7. The germline V gene encodes CDR1 MNHNS and CDR2 SASEGT. The CDR3 DNA sequence: TGTGCCAGCAGTGAAAGCGGGAGCGAGGGGTACGAGCAGTACTTC. It specifies CASSESGSEGYEQYF.

The chain joins TRBV7-9 to TRBJ1-4; perhaps TRBD1 as D (5 bases). Germline values: CDR1 SEHNR, CDR2 FQNEAQ (reference sequence). V gave up 3 bases and J gave up 6 bases, with 14 bases separating them. The length of the CDR3 is 15 residues. This chain's CDR3 is CASSFKGQGHEKLFF. For the CDR3, the DNA is TGTGCCAGCAGCTTTAAGGGTCAGGGTCATGAAAAACTGTTTTTT. Full variable domain (missing parts from reference TRBV7-9 and TRBJ1-4): DTGVSQNPRHKITKRGQNVTFRCDPISEHNRLYWYRQTLGQGPEFLTYFQNEAQLEKSRLLSDRFSAERPKGSFSTLEIQRTEQGDSAMYLCASSFKGQGHEKLFFGSGTQLSVL.

This clonotype occurred a few times. J is TRBJ1-1 and V is TRBV29-1; the D gene is possibly TRBD1 (5 bases). Trimming took off 7 bases at V and 7 bases at J, with 13 bases between the two ends. Germline V gene lookup returns CDR1 SQVTM and CDR2 ANQGSEA. The CDR3 consists of 11 residues. DNA for the CDR3: TGCAGCGGAAGACAGAGCCGTGAAGCTTTCTTT. Translated: CSGRQSREAFF. Supplemented by reference TRBV29-1 and TRBJ1-1, the full variable domain reads SAVISQKPSRDICQRGTSLTIQCQVDSQVTMMFWYRQQPGQSLTLIATANQGSEATYESGFVIDKFPISRPNLTFSTLTVSNMSPEDSSIYLCSGRQSREAFFGQGTRLTVV.

The chain is built from TRBV4-1 and TRBJ2-7, with D possibly being TRBD1 (5 bases). Germline CDR1 reads MGHRA; CDR2 reads YSYEKL. The ends were cut back, 2 bases at V and 3 bases at J, with 8 bases in the middle. This CDR3 has 13 amino acids. The CDR3 DNA reads as TGCGCCAGCAGCCAATGGGGCAGCTACGAGCAGTACTTC. Translating it yields CASSQWGSYEQYF.

On this clonotype: The junction departs from germline at one end; a sequencing error may be responsible. The CDR3 is CASSVSEPGTHTQYF. The CDR3 DNA reads as TGTGCCAGCAGCGTTAGCGAGCCAGGCACACATACGCAGTATTTT. The rearrangement joins TRBV7-9 to TRBJ2-3, with D possibly TRBD2 on 5 matching bases. Germline assignment: CDR1 SEHNR and CDR2 FQNEAQ (reference sequence). The CDR3 is 15 amino acids.

This clonotype showed up just a few times. This chain joins TRBV11-2 and TRBJ2-1; D gene unclear. The V end lost 5 bases, the J end lost 6 bases, and 11 bases lay between the germline ends. The germline V gene encodes CDR1 SGHAT and CDR2 FQNNGV. This CDR3 has 13 amino acids. CDR3 bases: TGTGCCAGCAGCAGGTATTTAGGCAATGAGCAGTTCTTC. This codes for CASSRYLGNEQFF.